The rows below give T cell receptor beta chains drawn from one sample of a study of blood T cell repertoires in COVID-19. Produced via immunoSEQ multiplex PCR; TCRdb's table is partial and in-frame only. The data contain roughly 250,000 clones, roughly 90% of them singletons. The material sequenced was PBMCs or T cells enriched from blood (not recorded which). The source of these receptors is a woman in her forties or fifties who had recovered from COVID-19. The conserved cysteine and the conserved F or W are not part of the CDR3 here. The order of the fields is CDR3 protein, J gene, V gene.

CDR3aa: ASSEGDSNTEAF
j_gene: TRBJ1-1
v_gene: TRBV2

CDR3aa: ASSLGLAGSQETQY
j_gene: TRBJ2-5
v_gene: TRBV5-4

CDR3aa: AWSRGYGNQPQH
j_gene: TRBJ1-5
v_gene: TRBV30

CDR3aa: ATARPSVAYEQY
j_gene: TRBJ2-7
v_gene: TRBV15

CDR3aa: VTGYSNQPQH
j_gene: TRBJ1-5
v_gene: TRBV28

CDR3aa: ASSPTGNSYEQY
j_gene: TRBJ2-7
v_gene: TRBV6-4

CDR3aa: ASSPLGQGITGELF
j_gene: TRBJ2-2
v_gene: TRBV7-9

CDR3aa: ASSPVGFQGPQH
j_gene: TRBJ1-5
v_gene: TRBV7-9

CDR3aa: ASTYGTHRYNEQF
j_gene: TRBJ2-1
v_gene: TRBV28

CDR3aa: ASKSGGARLSEAF
j_gene: TRBJ1-1
v_gene: TRBV28

CDR3aa: ASNTQTTDTQY
j_gene: TRBJ2-3
v_gene: TRBV14

CDR3aa: ASSYDSGAFEPQH
j_gene: TRBJ1-5
v_gene: TRBV6-6

CDR3aa: ASSLATWRISKNTEAF
j_gene: TRBJ1-1
v_gene: TRBV5-5

CDR3aa: ASSLRGSRDSSDGYT
j_gene: TRBJ1-2
v_gene: TRBV7-9

CDR3aa: ASSEVAGTQY
j_gene: TRBJ2-3
v_gene: TRBV2

CDR3aa: AWSIRTGSSEQY
j_gene: TRBJ2-7
v_gene: TRBV30

CDR3aa: ASSDMAFPQPQH
j_gene: TRBJ1-5
v_gene: TRBV2

CDR3aa: ASSVGISGGNEQF
j_gene: TRBJ2-1
v_gene: TRBV9

CDR3aa: ASRDRSNYGYT
j_gene: TRBJ1-2
v_gene: TRBV19

CDR3aa: ASSLAREVYGNTIY
j_gene: TRBJ1-3
v_gene: TRBV7-2

CDR3aa: ASSYSQGRGDEQF
j_gene: TRBJ2-1
v_gene: TRBV6-6

CDR3aa: ASSQDYGDEQF
j_gene: TRBJ2-1
v_gene: TRBV14

CDR3aa: ASSLTGGGGYT
j_gene: TRBJ1-2
v_gene: TRBV28

CDR3aa: SGGSGFGYEQY
j_gene: TRBJ2-7
v_gene: TRBV29-1

CDR3aa: AWSSQGVSEAF
j_gene: TRBJ1-1
v_gene: TRBV30

CDR3aa: ASSILPEAYNEQF
j_gene: TRBJ2-1
v_gene: TRBV19

CDR3aa: ARGGTQETQY
j_gene: TRBJ2-5
v_gene: TRBV10-1

CDR3aa: ASSQSSSGRTYEQY
j_gene: TRBJ2-7
v_gene: TRBV3-1/TRBV3-2

CDR3aa: ASSLVRGKNIQY
j_gene: TRBJ2-4
v_gene: TRBV11-2

CDR3aa: ASSSLNDRQGSQF
j_gene: TRBJ2-1
v_gene: TRBV28

CDR3aa: ASSSPATRYEQY
j_gene: TRBJ2-7
v_gene: TRBV7-2

CDR3aa: ASSEAMGQILLSHSPLH
j_gene: TRBJ1-6
v_gene: TRBV2